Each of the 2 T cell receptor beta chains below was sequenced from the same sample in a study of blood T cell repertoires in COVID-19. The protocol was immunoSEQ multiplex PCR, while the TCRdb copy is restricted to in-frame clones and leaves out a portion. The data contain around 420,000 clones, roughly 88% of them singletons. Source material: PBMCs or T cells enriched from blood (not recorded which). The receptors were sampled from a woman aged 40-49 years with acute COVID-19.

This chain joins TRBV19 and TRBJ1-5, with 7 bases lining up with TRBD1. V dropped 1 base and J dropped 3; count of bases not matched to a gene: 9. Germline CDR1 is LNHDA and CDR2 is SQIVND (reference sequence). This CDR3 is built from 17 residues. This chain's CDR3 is CASSIGSARGINQPQHF. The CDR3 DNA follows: TGTGCCAGTAGTATAGGATCTGCCAGGGGGATCAATCAGCCCCAGCATTTT.

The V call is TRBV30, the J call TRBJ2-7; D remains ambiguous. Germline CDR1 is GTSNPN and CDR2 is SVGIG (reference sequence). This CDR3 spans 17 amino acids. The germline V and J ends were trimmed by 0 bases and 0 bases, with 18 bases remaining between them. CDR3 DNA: TGTGCCTGGAGTGTTCTGGTGAGGCAAAAAAGCTCCTACGAGCAGTACTTC. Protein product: CAWSVLVRQKSSYEQYF. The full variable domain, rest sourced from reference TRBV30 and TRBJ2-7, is SQTIHQWPATLVQPVGSPLSLECTVEGTSNPNLYWYRQAAGRGLQLLFYSVGIGQISSEVPQNLSASRPQDRQFILSSKKLLLSDSGFYLCAWSVLVRQKSSYEQYFGPGTRLTVT.